The next 32 T cell receptor beta chains were all read from a single sample in a study of Ad26.COV2.S vaccination and SARS-CoV-2 variants. TCRdb's table, derived via immunoSEQ multiplex PCR, lists solely in-frame clones and lacks some. The table includes 350,000 to 400,000 clones, 88% detected once. Treatment: about 20 received Ad26.COV2.S at low or high dose, single or two shots; 5 received placebo; per-sample allocation not given. Sampling happened 63 days after the first vaccine or placebo injection. The source material was peripheral blood, sampled in a trial of Ad26.COV2.S vaccine versus placebo. Receptors originate from a person between 18 and 60 years old who received the Ad26.COV2.S COVID-19 vaccine or a placebo.

CDR3 nucleotide sequence: TGTGCCAGCAGCTCGCGGGGGTTGTCCTACGAGCAGTACTTC. Protein product: CASSSRGLSYEQYF. This rearrangement joins TRBV7-9 to TRBJ2-7, with 7 bases aligning to TRBD2. The CDR3 runs to 14 residues. From germline, CDR1 is SEHNR and CDR2 FQNEAQ (reference sequence). Trimming took 4 bases from V and 1 from J; bases not matched to a gene: 4.

The chain carries TRBV24-1 and TRBJ2-2; 9 bases match TRBD1. Losses at the gene ends were 6 bases for V and 6 bases for J; bases not matched to a gene: 1. This CDR3 spans 13 amino acids. In germline, CDR1 is KGHDR, CDR2 SFDVKD. The CDR3 coding sequence is TGTGCCACCAGTCGGACAGGGGCCGGGGAGCTGTTTTTT. Protein sequence: CATSRTGAGELFF.

The rearrangement joins TRBV2 to TRBJ1-1; tentatively, D is TRBD1 (6 bases). This CDR3 region has 13 residues. Between the trimmed V and J ends, which lost 6 bases and 6 bases, there was a span of 14 bases. CDR1 and CDR2 (germline): SNHLY, FYNNEI. The CDR3 sequence: CASRPERQAEAFF. The DNA of the CDR3 is TGTGCCAGCAGGCCCGAACGACAGGCTGAAGCTTTCTTT. Using reference TRBV2 and TRBJ1-1 for the parts outside the CDR3, the full variable domain is EPEVTQTPSHQVTQMGQEVILRCVPISNHLYFYWYRQILGQKVEFLVSFYNNEISEKSEIFDDQFSVERPDGSNFTLKIRSTKLEDSAMYFCASRPERQAEAFFGQGTRLTVV.

This chain connects TRBV12-3 or TRBV12-4 to TRBJ1-2; D perhaps matches TRBD1 (5 bases). The CDR3 has 12 residues. V dropped 2 bases and J dropped 6 bases, with 7 bases sitting between them. CDR3 bases: TGTGCCAGCAGTTTATGGGGGAATGGCTACACCTTC. As protein: CASSLWGNGYTF.

The genes are TRBV5-1 and TRBJ1-1, with a tentative D call TRBD1 (5 bases). The V end was cut by 4 bases, the J end by 3 bases, with 13 bases between. In germline, CDR1 is SGHRS, CDR2 YFSETQ. The CDR3 has 14 residues. In nucleotides, the CDR3 is TGCGCCAGCAGCGTTGTCCAGGGCGACACTGAAGCTTTCTTT. This translates into CASSVVQGDTEAFF.

The V call is TRBV11-2, the J call TRBJ1-4, with a possible D match to TRBD1 (6 bases). Germline loops: CDR1 SGHAT, CDR2 FQNNGV. The CDR3 covers 15 residues. Trimming took 1 base from V and 7 from J, leaving 13 bases between them. The CDR3 sequence is CASSLATGYIEKLFF. CDR3 DNA: TGTGCCAGCAGCTTAGCTACAGGGTATATTGAAAAACTGTTTTTT.

This chain links TRBV11-1 with TRBJ1-4, with D unresolved. From germline, CDR1 is SGHAT and CDR2 FQDESV (reference sequence). The CDR3 loop spans 13 amino acids. Trimming took 2 bases from V and 8 from J, leaving 9 bases between them. The CDR3 nucleotides read TGTGCCAGCAGCTTAAGGCCGGAGGAAAAACTGTTTTTT. This encodes CASSLRPEEKLFF.

V and J are TRBV10-2 and TRBJ2-5, with no clear D. In germline, CDR1 is WSHSY, CDR2 SAAADI. This CDR3 has 11 amino acids. Trimming shortened V by 1 base and J by 5 bases, and 2 bases separated the two germline ends. The CDR3 spells CASSELETQYF. CDR3 in DNA: TGCGCCAGCAGTGAGTTGGAGACCCAGTACTTC.

The V gene is TRBV7-2, the J gene TRBJ1-1, with D unclear. Trimming took 5 bases from V and 5 from J, leaving 21 bases between them. The CDR3 has 16 residues. Germline CDR1 is SGHTA and CDR2 is FQGNSA. The CDR3 here is CASSIIGDISNTEAFF. The CDR3 DNA sequence: TGTGCCAGCAGCATTATTGGCGACATTTCAAATACTGAAGCTTTCTTT.

The chain employs TRBV7-9 and TRBJ1-2, with 7 positions matching TRBD1. Germline V gene lookup returns CDR1 SEHNR and CDR2 FQNEAQ (reference sequence). The CDR3 covers 18 residues. Trimming took 5 bases from V and 3 from J; bases not matched to a gene: 18. This CDR3 reads CASSHPRDRVLYDYGYTF. The CDR3, as DNA: TGTGCCAGCAGCCACCCCCGGGACAGAGTATTATATGACTATGGCTACACCTTC. The variable domain in full, completed from reference TRBV7-9 and TRBJ1-2, reads DTGVSQNPRHKITKRGQNVTFRCDPISEHNRLYWYRQTLGQGPEFLTYFQNEAQLEKSRLLSDRFSAERPKGSFSTLEIQRTEQGDSAMYLCASSHPRDRVLYDYGYTFGSGTRLTVV.

A single count supports this clone. The gene calls are TRBV6-6 and TRBJ2-7, with a weak D call TRBD1 (5 bases). The CDR3 length is 15 residues. Germline CDR1 reads MNHNY; CDR2 reads SVGAGI (reference sequence). Deletions cut 0 bases from V and 5 bases from J, with 14 bases between. The CDR3 DNA sequence: TGTGCCAGCAGTTACTCCAGCAGGGAAAAAAACGAGCAGTACTTC. As protein: CASSYSSREKNEQYF.

As regards this clone: Other nucleotide sequences in the sample specify the same CDR3. The V and J genes are TRBV18 and TRBJ1-1, with 7 bases aligning to TRBD1. This CDR3 is 13 amino acids long. Germline CDR1 is KGHSH and CDR2 is LQKENI. Trimming took 6 bases from V and 4 from J; bases not matched to a gene: 5. The CDR3 sequence is CASSPDRVTEAFF. The CDR3 bases are TGTGCCAGCTCCCCCGACAGGGTCACTGAAGCTTTCTTT. The entire variable domain, with the rest obtained from reference TRBV18 and TRBJ1-1, is as follows: NAGVMQNPRHLVRRRGQEARLRCSPMKGHSHVYWYRQLPEEGLKFMVYLQKENIIDESGMPKERFSAEFPKEGPSILRIQQVVRGDSAAYFCASSPDRVTEAFFGQGTRLTVV.

The V call is TRBV2, the J call TRBJ1-5; D perhaps matches TRBD1 (5 bases). Per the germline V gene, CDR1 is SNHLY and CDR2 is FYNNEI. The CDR3 is 13 amino acids. The V and J ends lost 11 bases and 4 bases respectively, with 15 bases between them. In DNA form, the CDR3 reads TGTGCCCGCCGCAGGGTCTGGAATCAGCCCCAGCATTTT. It yields the protein CARRRVWNQPQHF.

The chain is built from TRBV19 and TRBJ1-2; tentatively, D is TRBD1 (6 bases). V was trimmed by 5 bases and J by 2 bases, leaving 24 bases between them. From germline, CDR1 is LNHDA and CDR2 SQIVND (reference sequence). The CDR3 spans 18 residues. The CDR3 coding sequence is TGTGCCAGTAGTCAGAATCTTCCTAGGGACAACGCGAACTATGGCTACACCTTC. Its translation is CASSQNLPRDNANYGYTF.

This clone turned up a few times. Compared with germline, one end of the junction differs, possibly owing to a read error. The genes are TRBV2 and TRBJ1-2, with a weak D call TRBD1 (6 bases). The CDR3 contains 14 residues. CDR1 SNHLY and CDR2 FYNNEI come from the germline V gene. CDR3 in amino acids: CASREDRIDYGYTF. CDR3 nucleotides: TGTGCCAGCAGAGAAGACAGGATCGACTATGGCTACACCTTC.

The rearrangement joins TRBV7-2 to TRBJ2-1, with D perhaps matching TRBD1 or TRBD2 (6 bases each). The CDR3 has 13 amino acids. Trimming stripped 5 bases from V and 8 bases from J, with 13 bases between. Germline lookup yields CDR1 SGHTA and CDR2 FQGNSA. CDR3 in amino acids: CASSPRGVYEQFF. The CDR3 nucleotides are TGTGCCAGCAGCCCAAGGGGGGTCTATGAGCAGTTCTTC. The entire variable domain, with the rest obtained from reference TRBV7-2 and TRBJ2-1, is as follows: GAGVSQSPSNKVTEKGKDVELRCDPISGHTALYWYRQSLGQGLEFLIYFQGNSAPDKSGLPSDRFSAERTGGSVSTLTIQRTQQEDSAVYLCASSPRGVYEQFFGPGTRLTVL.

This clone was seen more than once but under ten times. The chain combines TRBV6-5 with TRBJ2-1; 7 bases are shared with TRBD2. Germline V gene data show CDR1 as MNHEY and CDR2 as SVGAGI. The length of the CDR3 is 13 residues. The J segment lost 9 bases and the V segment lost 8 bases, leaving 10 bases of the junction unmatched. CDR3: CASRLRSGVEQFF. The DNA of the CDR3 is TGTGCCAGCCGACTCCGAAGCGGGGTTGAGCAGTTCTTC.

The chain is built from TRBV3-1 (or the pseudogene TRBV3-2) and TRBJ1-1, with D possibly TRBD1 on 6 matching bases. The CDR3 has 13 amino acids. From germline, CDR1 is LGHDT and CDR2 YNNKEL (reference sequence). V gave up 4 bases and J gave up 4 bases, with 10 bases separating them. The CDR3 is CASSPTGPTEAFF. The CDR3 DNA is TGTGCCAGCAGCCCGACAGGTCCCACTGAAGCTTTCTTT.

The chain carries TRBV5-4 and TRBJ2-7; D gene unclear. Deletions cut 0 bases from V and 5 bases from J, with 6 bases between. The CDR3 is 12 residues long. CDR1 and CDR2 (germline): SGHNT, YYREEE (reference sequence). The CDR3 DNA is TGTGCCAGCAGCTTGGGTCCCGACGAGCAGTACTTC. Residues: CASSLGPDEQYF.

V usage is TRBV19 and J usage is TRBJ1-3; D is possibly TRBD1 (5 bases). Germline CDR1 reads LNHDA; CDR2 reads SQIVND (reference sequence). The CDR3 sequence is 13 residues long. The ends were cut back, 6 bases at V and 4 bases at J, with 10 bases in the middle. CDR3 sequence (DNA): TGTGCCAGTAGCCCCGGGACCGGAAACACCATATATTTT. Residues: CASSPGTGNTIYF.

V and J are TRBV24-1 and TRBJ2-1; 10 bases map to TRBD1. CDR1 and CDR2 (germline): KGHDR, SFDVKD. The CDR3 contains 15 residues. J lost 6 bases, V lost 4 bases, and 5 bases had no gene match. The CDR3 coding sequence is TGTGCCACCAGTGACTCCGGGACAGGGGTCAATGAGCAGTTCTTC. Translation gives CATSDSGTGVNEQFF.

The chain couples TRBV5-6 to TRBJ2-7, with 10 nucleotides matching TRBD1. Germline V gene data show CDR1 as SGHDT and CDR2 as YYEEEE. The CDR3 spans 16 residues. J gave up 7 bases and V 0 bases, and 10 bases lay outside the gene matches. CDR3: CASSLESRDRGREQYF. The DNA of the CDR3 is TGTGCCAGCAGCTTGGAAAGCCGGGACAGGGGACGTGAGCAGTACTTC.

Regarding this clone: This same CDR3 is encoded by further DNA sequences in the sample. This chain uses TRBV6-5 with TRBJ1-4; 8 bases fit TRBD1. Germline CDR1 reads MNHEY; CDR2 reads SVGAGI. The CDR3 has 14 residues. The V and J ends lost 6 bases and 4 bases, in that order; junction bases with no gene match: 4. CDR3 residues: CASSLTGDNEKLFF. The CDR3, as DNA: TGTGCCAGCAGCTTGACAGGGGATAATGAAAAACTGTTTTTT.

The chain employs TRBV6-5 and TRBJ1-5; D remains ambiguous. The CDR3 has 14 residues. V was cut by 6 bases and J by 5 bases, with 14 bases left in between. Germline values: CDR1 MNHEY, CDR2 SVGAGI. DNA of the CDR3: TGTGCCAGCAGCCAGAGTGCGGATGATCAGCCCCAGCATTTT. It is translated as CASSQSADDQPQHF.

This chain links TRBV5-6 with TRBJ2-2; tentatively, D is TRBD1 (6 bases). The CDR3 has 16 amino acids. With 0 bases removed from V and 3 bases from J, the gap between germline ends came to 12 bases. The germline gives CDR1 SGHDT, CDR2 YYEEEE. The CDR3 here is CASSLVAGVDTGELFF. The CDR3 nucleotides read TGTGCCAGCAGCTTGGTGGCAGGGGTTGACACCGGGGAGCTGTTTTTT.

A note on this clone: Different DNA sequences within this sample yield the same CDR3. This sequence joins TRBV20-1 and TRBJ2-5, with D perhaps matching TRBD2 (6 bases). CDR1 is DFQATT and CDR2 is SNEGSKA in the germline V gene (reference sequence). V was clipped by 3 bases and J by 5 bases, with 7 bases between them. The CDR3 consists of 11 residues. CDR3 amino acids: CSARGGETQYF. In nucleotides, the CDR3 is TGCAGTGCTAGGGGAGGTGAGACCCAGTACTTC.

J is TRBJ1-2 and V is TRBV10-3, with 7 bases identical to TRBD1. With 7 bases clipped from V and 4 bases from J, the junction kept 3 bases outside the gene matches. Germline V lookup: CDR1 ENHRY, CDR2 SYGVKD. The CDR3 covers 12 residues. The CDR3 nucleotides read TGTGCCATCACTGGGGACAGCTATGGCTACACCTTC. This encodes CAITGDSYGYTF.

This rearrangement joins TRBV2 to TRBJ1-1, with a weak D call TRBD1 (5 bases). The germline V gene encodes CDR1 SNHLY and CDR2 FYNNEI. The CDR3 sequence is 16 residues long. The V end was cut by 4 bases, the J end by 0 bases, with 15 bases between. This CDR3 reads CASSVLRGLMNTEAFF. The CDR3 DNA follows: TGTGCCAGCAGTGTATTAAGGGGTCTGATGAACACTGAAGCTTTCTTT.

The rearrangement joins TRBV4-1 to TRBJ2-3; 10 bases map to TRBD2. Germline V gene data show CDR1 as MGHRA and CDR2 as YSYEKL. The length of the CDR3 is 18 residues. The trim removed 4 bases at V and 1 base at J, leaving 11 bases unmatched. CDR3 amino acids: CASSRAIAGGLGTDTQYF. The CDR3 coding sequence is TGCGCCAGCAGCCGGGCGATAGCGGGGGGCCTGGGCACAGATACGCAGTATTTT.

This rearrangement joins TRBV6-5 to TRBJ1-2; D is perhaps TRBD1 (6 bases). Germline assignment: CDR1 MNHEY and CDR2 SVGAGI. The CDR3 has 14 amino acids. Trimming shortened V by 2 bases and J by 5 bases, and 12 bases separated the two germline ends. CDR3 residues: CASSYVQGSYGYTF. The CDR3 DNA follows: TGTGCCAGCAGTTACGTACAGGGATCATATGGCTACACCTTC.

This chain uses TRBV18 with TRBJ1-5; D ambiguous. This CDR3 is 16 amino acids long. Trimming took 3 bases from V and 1 from J, leaving 13 bases between them. CDR1 KGHSH and CDR2 LQKENI come from the germline V gene. The CDR3: CASSPSGGRSNQPQHF. The CDR3, as DNA: TGTGCCAGCTCACCCTCGGGCGGACGGAGCAATCAGCCCCAGCATTTT.

CDR3 residues: CSVVGTSRDTEAFF. CDR3 DNA: TGCAGCGTCGTGGGGACTTCCCGGGACACTGAAGCTTTCTTT. This chain joins TRBV29-1 and TRBJ1-1; TRBD1 might be the D (5 bases). This CDR3 has 14 residues. Germline CDR1 and CDR2: SQVTM and ANQGSEA. V was pared by 6 bases and J by 3 bases, with 17 bases between.